The 23 T cell receptor beta chains below come from one sample, sequenced in a study of T cell responses to AZD1222 COVID-19 vaccine. Assay: immunoSEQ multiplex PCR; the TCRdb copy retains only in-frame clones and omits some. This sample carries over 85,000 clones, around 86% of them seen once, and the ten largest clones take around 5%. The material was peripheral blood, obtained on day 0 of AZD1222 vaccination. The source is an adult in good health.

V gene TRBV19 combines with J gene TRBJ2-3; no reliable D call. The CDR3 sequence is 12 residues long. CDR1 LNHDA and CDR2 SQIVND come from the germline V gene (reference sequence). Trimming shortened V by 7 bases and J by 6 bases, and 11 bases separated the two germline ends. The CDR3 DNA reads as TGTGCCAGTACCCATCTTGGGGATACGCAGTATTTT. It yields the protein CASTHLGDTQYF.

The chain has TRBV6-2 or TRBV6-3 and TRBJ2-1; TRBD2 might be the D (5 bases). V was trimmed by 7 bases and J by 6 bases, leaving 16 bases between them. The germline V gene encodes CDR1 MNHEY and CDR2 SVGEGT. The length of the CDR3 is 14 residues. The CDR3 DNA is TGTGCCAGCACCCCTCTGGGTCGGGGCAATGAGCAGTTCTTC. Its protein product is CASTPLGRGNEQFF.

The V gene is TRBV7-2, the J gene TRBJ2-1, with 12 positions matching TRBD2. J gave up 9 bases and V 6 bases, and 9 bases lay outside the gene matches. Germline V gene data show CDR1 as SGHTA and CDR2 as FQGNSA. This CDR3 has 15 residues. The CDR3 region has the DNA TGTGCCAGCAGGTCTAGCGGGAGGGGGTCGGGTGAGCAGTTCTTC. Encoded protein: CASRSSGRGSGEQFF. The variable domain in full, with the rest retrieved from reference TRBV7-2 and TRBJ2-1, is GAGVSQSPSNKVTEKGKDVELRCDPISGHTALYWYRQSLGQGLEFLIYFQGNSAPDKSGLPSDRFSAERTGGSVSTLTIQRTQQEDSAVYLCASRSSGRGSGEQFFGPGTRLTVL.

V gene TRBV7-9 combines with J gene TRBJ2-1; no reliable D call. V dropped 1 base and J dropped 8 bases, with 12 bases sitting between them. The length of the CDR3 is 14 residues. Germline CDR1 is SEHNR and CDR2 is FQNEAQ (reference sequence). The CDR3 nucleotides read TGTGCCAGCAGCTTAGGAAGCTTGGGGTATGAGCAGTTCTTC. It specifies CASSLGSLGYEQFF. The entire variable domain, with the rest obtained from reference TRBV7-9 and TRBJ2-1, is as follows: DTGVSQNPRHKITKRGQNVTFRCDPISEHNRLYWYRQTLGQGPEFLTYFQNEAQLEKSRLLSDRFSAERPKGSFSTLEIQRTEQGDSAMYLCASSLGSLGYEQFFGPGTRLTVL.

In the case of this clone: The germline gene is not matched at one end of the junction; a read error may be the cause. This chain uses TRBV9 with TRBJ1-2; 7 bases line up with TRBD1. This CDR3 is 11 amino acids long. From germline, CDR1 is SGDLS and CDR2 YYNGEE. The CDR3 region has the DNA TGTGCCTGCAGGGGGGTGGGTGGCTACACCTTC. It yields the protein CACRGVGGYTF.

The V gene is TRBV30, the J gene TRBJ2-1; D might be TRBD1 (6 bases). Trimming pared 4 bases from V and 0 bases from J, leaving 10 bases between. This CDR3 region has 14 residues. Germline V lookup: CDR1 GTSNPN, CDR2 SVGIG (reference sequence). The CDR3 region has the DNA TGTGCCTGGAATGGGGGCCGCTCCTACAATGAGCAGTTCTTC. Amino acids: CAWNGGRSYNEQFF.

The gene calls are TRBV7-8 and TRBJ2-5; perhaps TRBD2 as D (6 bases). The germline V gene encodes CDR1 SGHVS and CDR2 FQNEAQ. V lost 6 bases to trimming and J lost 1 base, with 12 bases between them. The CDR3 is made up of 14 amino acids. In DNA form, the CDR3 reads TGTGCCAGCAGACGGGGACTTTCCCAAGAGACCCAGTACTTC. This translates into CASRRGLSQETQYF.

The chain joins TRBV10-3 to TRBJ2-7, with D maybe TRBD1 (5 bases). Per the germline V gene, CDR1 is ENHRY and CDR2 is SYGVKD. The CDR3 totals 15 residues. Between the trimmed V and J ends, which lost 0 bases and 2 bases, there was a span of 11 bases. Here the CDR3 DNA reads TGTGCCATCAGTGAGTCGAAAGGGGTTACCTACGAGCAGTACTTC. Translation gives CAISESKGVTYEQYF.

Written as DNA, the CDR3 is TGTGCCAGCAGCCCTCAGGGCACCGGGGAGCTGTTTTTT. It yields the protein CASSPQGTGELFF. V gene TRBV7-9 combines with J gene TRBJ2-2; TRBD1 might be the D (5 bases). V shed 5 bases and J shed 4 bases, with 8 bases lying between them. The CDR3 is made up of 13 amino acids. Per germline, CDR1 SEHNR and CDR2 FQNEAQ (reference sequence).

The chain carries TRBV12-3 or TRBV12-4 and TRBJ1-1, with 8 bases that match TRBD1. V lost 6 bases to trimming and J lost 5 bases; unmatched junction nucleotides: 5. The CDR3 is made up of 13 amino acids. The DNA of the CDR3 is TGTGCCAGCAGGAGGACAGGGCAGACTGAAGCTTTCTTT. Its translation: CASRRTGQTEAFF.

The rearrangement uses TRBV5-6 and TRBJ2-7, with D unclear. Between the trimmed V and J ends, which lost 3 bases and 0 bases, there was a span of 19 bases. Germline CDR1 reads SGHDT; CDR2 reads YYEEEE. This CDR3 region has 17 residues. CDR3 DNA: TGTGCCAGCAGCTCGGCCGGGTGGCGGAAGAGCTCCTACGAGCAGTACTTC. Translating gives CASSSAGWRKSSYEQYF.

This chain uses TRBV3-1 (or the pseudogene TRBV3-2) with TRBJ1-6; D not resolved. Trimming cost V 1 base and J 9 bases, with 7 bases left between them. CDR3 length equals 13 residues. Germline CDR1 LGHDT, CDR2 YNNKEL (reference sequence). The CDR3 DNA follows: TGTGCCAGCAGCCAAGGGCCCGTTTCACCCCTCCACTTT. It is translated as CASSQGPVSPLHF.

The CDR3 region is CASSTGTARLQETQYF. CDR3 DNA: TGTGCCAGCAGCACCGGGACAGCTAGGTTACAAGAGACCCAGTACTTC. The chain employs TRBV7-8 and TRBJ2-5, with TRBD1 matching 7 bases. The CDR3 length is 16 residues. Germline V CDR1 and CDR2: SGHVS, FQNEAQ. Germline trimming cut 5 bases from V and 2 bases from J; bases unmatched to any gene: 11. Filled out from reference TRBV7-8 and TRBJ2-5, the complete variable domain reads GAGVSQSPRYKVAKRGQDVALRCDPISGHVSLFWYQQALGQGPEFLTYFQNEAQLDKSGLPSDRFFAERPEGSVSTLKIQRTQQEDSAVYLCASSTGTARLQETQYFGPGTRLLVL.

The V gene is TRBV27, the J gene TRBJ2-1; TRBD1 matches 8 bases. The ends lost 7 bases at V and 12 bases at J; junction bases unmatched: 11. CDR1 is MNHEY, CDR2 SMNVEV, per germline (reference sequence). This CDR3 spans 13 amino acids. The DNA of the CDR3 is TGTGCCAGCAAGACAGGGGAAAAGTTCATGCAGTTCTTC. Its translation is CASKTGEKFMQFF.

This clone was observed a single time. The DNA for the CDR3 is TGTGCCAGCAGCAAAATTTGGAGAATAACAGATACGCAGTATTTT. Its translation is CASSKIWRITDTQYF. The chain employs TRBV21-1 and TRBJ2-3; the table calls TRBD2, which could not be checked here. TRBV21-1 is listed as a pseudogene. This CDR3 spans 15 amino acids.

This chain joins TRBV5-8 and TRBJ2-2; 7 bases are shared with TRBD2. Germline CDR1 is SGHTS and CDR2 is YDEGEE. This CDR3 region has 15 residues. Trimming cost V 2 bases and J 4 bases; bases outside gene matches: 5. DNA for the CDR3: TGTGCCAGCAGCTTCCGGACTAGACCCACCGGGGAGCTGTTTTTT. This codes for CASSFRTRPTGELFF.

The chain links TRBV19 to TRBJ1-4, with TRBD1 matching over 7 bases. J lost 7 bases, V lost 3 bases, and 5 bases had no gene match. This CDR3 is built from 14 residues. Germline CDR1 LNHDA, CDR2 SQIVND (reference sequence). CDR3 DNA sequence: TGTGCCAGTAGTATTTTCCGGGACAGTGAAAAACTGTTTTTT. This gives the protein CASSIFRDSEKLFF.

This clone came up a few times. V is TRBV12-3 or TRBV12-4 and J is TRBJ1-2; D gene uncertain. This CDR3 is 13 amino acids long. V was trimmed by 2 bases and J by 6 bases, leaving 10 bases between them. CDR3 sequence: CASSLIEGDGYTF. CDR3 in DNA: TGTGCCAGCAGTTTAATAGAGGGCGATGGCTACACCTTC.

This clone was seen a single time. The rearrangement links TRBV18 to TRBJ2-3; no firm D call. Looked up from germline, CDR1 is KGHSH and CDR2 is LQKENI. Trimming pared 1 base from V and 6 bases from J, leaving 5 bases between. This CDR3 is 12 amino acids long. Here the CDR3 reads CASSPLGDTQYF. The CDR3 DNA follows: TGTGCCAGCTCACCACTGGGGGATACGCAGTATTTT.

The chain joins TRBV7-2 to TRBJ2-7; TRBD1 matches 9 bases. There are 14 residues in the CDR3. The germline gives CDR1 SGHTA, CDR2 FQGNSA. Losses at the gene ends were 6 bases for V and 1 base for J; bases not matched to a gene: 4. DNA of the CDR3: TGTGCCAGCAGGACCGGGACAGGGTCCTACGAGCAGTACTTC. This gives the protein CASRTGTGSYEQYF.

V and J are TRBV6-5 and TRBJ2-5, with 10 nucleotides matching TRBD2. This CDR3 region has 15 residues. V shed 6 bases, J shed 7 bases, and the junction held 11 bases outside the gene matches. Germline CDR1 reads MNHEY; CDR2 reads SVGAGI. In DNA form, the CDR3 reads TGTGCCAGCAGCGTAGCCCTAGCGGGAGAGGGGACCCAGTACTTC. Amino acids: CASSVALAGEGTQYF.

The chain combines TRBV7-9 with TRBJ2-1, with D possibly TRBD2 on 6 matching bases. Germline-derived CDR1 and CDR2 are SEHNR and FQNEAQ (reference sequence). The germline V and J ends were trimmed by 5 bases and 9 bases, with 11 bases remaining between them. CDR3 length: 12 amino acids. The chain's CDR3 is CASSNQGGEQFF. CDR3 DNA sequence: TGTGCCAGCAGCAACCAGGGAGGTGAGCAGTTCTTC.

The CDR3, as DNA: TGTGCCAGCAGCCCCACAGGGGCCAATTACGAGCAGTACTTC. Translation gives CASSPTGANYEQYF. The rearrangement uses TRBV7-9 and TRBJ2-7, with 7 bases matching TRBD1. The CDR3 consists of 14 residues. V lost 5 bases, J lost 4 bases, and 8 bases stayed unmatched. The germline V gene has CDR1 SEHNR and CDR2 FQNEAQ (reference sequence).